The rows below give T cell receptor beta chains drawn from one sample of a study of T cell responses to AZD1222 COVID-19 vaccine. TCRdb's table, derived via immunoSEQ multiplex PCR, lists solely in-frame clones and lacks some. Here the sample spans 90,000 to 150,000 clones, 75% to 90% being singletons. The input for sequencing was peripheral blood, taken 28 days after the second AZD1222 dose. These receptor sequences come from an adult who received the AZD1222 COVID-19 vaccine. CDR3s include the opening cysteine and the closing phenylalanine or tryptophan. Fields, in order: D gene, clone size, J gene, V gene, CDR3 DNA, CDR3 protein. A D gene is named only where the DNA matches it firmly. Rows give clone size only sometimes, using once, few, many, or a class for an expanded clone.

TRBD2,-,TRBJ2-1,TRBV11-2,TGTGCCAGCAGCTTAGACGTAGCGGGGGGGCCGTTCTTC,CASSLDVAGGPFF
TRBD1,-,TRBJ1-2,TRBV19,TGTGCCAGTAGTGCTCGACAGGGGAAGGATGGCTACACCTTC,CASSARQGKDGYTF
-,-,TRBJ1-1,TRBV11-2,TGTGCCAGCAGCACGGGGGGGCGGGGGAACACTGAAGCTTTCTTT,CASSTGGRGNTEAFF
-,-,TRBJ2-7,TRBV6-5,TGTGCCAGCACTAGCACCTACGAGCAGTACTTC,CASTSTYEQYF
-,-,TRBJ1-1,TRBV29-1,TGCAGCGCTCTTTCTTCTGTAAACACTGAAGCTTTCTTT,CSALSSVNTEAFF
-,-,TRBJ1-3,TRBV9,TGTGCCAGCAGCGTAGGGCGGGGCACCTTAAACACCATATATTTT,CASSVGRGTLNTIYF
TRBD1,-,TRBJ2-2,TRBV3-1/TRBV3-2,TGTGCCAGCAGCTCCAGGGACAGGCACAACACCGGGGAGCTGTTTTTT,CASSSRDRHNTGELFF
TRBD2,-,TRBJ2-1,TRBV18,TGTGCCAGCTCACCACCGGGACTAGCGGGGGGAAGCGATGAGCAGTTCTTC,CASSPPGLAGGSDEQFF
TRBD1,-,TRBJ1-3,TRBV19,TGTGCCAGTAGGCCCTGGACAGGTGGAAACACCATATATTTT,CASRPWTGGNTIYF
-,-,TRBJ1-3,TRBV7-7,TGTGCCAGCAGCTTGGGGACTGGAAACACCATATATTTT,CASSLGTGNTIYF
-,once,TRBJ1-2,TRBV2,TGTGCCAGCAGTGAAGCCTGGGGCTATGGCTACACCTTC,CASSEAWGYGYTF
TRBD1,-,TRBJ1-4,TRBV7-8,TGTGCCAGCAGTTACGACAGGGGGCTTGGTAAACTGTTTTTT,CASSYDRGLGKLFF
-,-,TRBJ1-1,TRBV5-1,TGCGCCAGCAGCTTGGAGCCAGGGAGCGACACTGAAGCTTTCTTT,CASSLEPGSDTEAFF
TRBD2,-,TRBJ2-5,TRBV7-3,TGTGCCAGCAGCCGAGCGGGGGGCCGGCAAGAGACCCAGTACTTC,CASSRAGGRQETQYF
-,-,TRBJ1-2,TRBV7-9,TGTGCCAGCAGCTCACCCGACAGCAAATTGGGTGGCTACACCTTC,CASSSPDSKLGGYTF
TRBD2,-,TRBJ2-5,TRBV11-3,TGTGCCAGCAGCACAGCGGGGGGCAGCCAGTACTTC,CASSTAGGSQYF
-,-,TRBJ2-1,TRBV30,TGTGCCTGGAGCCCGATGGGGTTTAACAATGAGCAGTTCTTC,CAWSPMGFNNEQFF
-,once,TRBJ2-7,TRBV9,TGTGCCAGCAGCCCAGCCCCTGGGAACTACGAGCAGTACTTC,CASSPAPGNYEQYF
-,few,TRBJ1-6,TRBV29-1,TGCAGCGGTCCAGACAGCTATAATTCACCCCTCCACTTT,CSGPDSYNSPLHF
TRBD1,-,TRBJ2-7,TRBV19,TGTGCCAGTAGTATAGATAGCCGACATCTCCGGGACAGGGGGCGCGAGCAGTACTTC,CASSIDSRHLRDRGREQYF
TRBD1,-,TRBJ1-2,TRBV7-9,TGTGCCAGCAGCCCTCAGAGGGACAGCGACTATGGCTACACCTTC,CASSPQRDSDYGYTF
TRBD1,-,TRBJ1-1,TRBV5-5,TGTGCCAGCGGCAAGACAGGGGACATGAACACTGAAGCTTTCTTT,CASGKTGDMNTEAFF
TRBD2,-,TRBJ2-5,TRBV28,TGTGCCAGCAGTTTATTTGGTAGCGGGGGGATGGGGGAGACCCAGTACTTC,CASSLFGSGGMGETQYF
-,-,TRBJ1-3,TRBV30,TGTGCCTGGGGGGAACTGGGAAACACCATATATTTT,CAWGELGNTIYF
-,-,TRBJ1-2,TRBV10-3,TGTGCCATCAGTATCACAGGGTTCTATGGCTACACCTTC,CAISITGFYGYTF
-,few,TRBJ1-1,TRBV4-2,TGTGCCAGCAGCCTCTCCGGGACAAACATGAACACTGAAGCTTTCTTT,CASSLSGTNMNTEAFF
-,-,TRBJ2-3,TRBV27,TGTGCCAGCAGTTCCGGACCCGCGGGGGATACGCAGTATTTT,CASSSGPAGDTQYF
TRBD1,-,TRBJ1-2,TRBV27,TGTGCCAGCAGTTTAAGGGCGGACAGGGCTGGCTACACCTTC,CASSLRADRAGYTF
-,-,TRBJ2-2,TRBV7-2,TGTGCCAGCAGCTTGCAGCTCACCGGGGAGCTGTTTTTT,CASSLQLTGELFF
-,-,TRBJ1-4,TRBV25-1,TGTGCCAGCAGTCTTTATTCTGGGGCGGGCGAAAAACTGTTTTTT,CASSLYSGAGEKLFF
-,-,TRBJ2-1,TRBV6-5,TGTGCCAGCAGTTACGCAGCTGGACGGTGGCCTTTATTGATCTTC,CASSYAAGRWPLLIF
TRBD1,once,TRBJ1-5,TRBV28,TGTGCCAGCTACGGACAGGGGGACCAGCCCCAGCATTTT,CASYGQGDQPQHF
-,-,TRBJ2-5,TRBV25-1,TGTGCCAGCAGTGATGGGGTGGGAGGCGGAAGGAGCCAAGAGACCCAGTACTTC,CASSDGVGGGRSQETQYF
TRBD1,-,TRBJ1-3,TRBV5-1,TGCGCCAGCAGAGCTACAGGGGGAAGAAACACCATATATTTT,CASRATGGRNTIYF
-,-,TRBJ2-7,TRBV7-9,TGTGCCAGCAGCTTAATCGGCACACGCCCTGGGCTATACTTC,CASSLIGTRPGLYF
TRBD1,once,TRBJ2-4,TRBV5-1,TGCGCCAGCAGCTGGGCCCCTCAGGCAGAGGGGGCAAACATTCAGTACTTC,CASSWAPQAEGANIQYF
TRBD2,few,TRBJ2-2,TRBV5-4,TGTGCCAGCAGCCCCGGACTAGCGGGGGGTCATTTCGGGGAGCTGTTTTTT,CASSPGLAGGHFGELFF
TRBD2,-,TRBJ2-2,TRBV4-3,TGCGCCAGCAGCCCGACACTAGCGGGGAGGAACACCGGGGAGCTGTTTTTT,CASSPTLAGRNTGELFF
-,-,TRBJ1-3,TRBV4-3,TGCGCCAGCAGCCAAGACCAGGGAGTGTCTGGAAACACCATATATTTT,CASSQDQGVSGNTIYF
-,-,TRBJ1-1,TRBV4-2,TGTGCCAGCAGCCAAGCAGGGGTGAACACTGAAGCTTTCTTT,CASSQAGVNTEAFF
TRBD1,-,TRBJ1-4,TRBV24-1,TGTGCCACCAGTGATCCGGGACAGGGGGTGACTAATGAAAAACTGTTTTTT,CATSDPGQGVTNEKLFF
TRBD1,-,TRBJ1-2,TRBV18,TGTGCCAGCTCCCCTGGACAGGTGTACGGCTACACCTTC,CASSPGQVYGYTF
-,few,TRBJ1-1,TRBV6-2/TRBV6-3,TGTGCCAGCAGTTACGAGACTGAAGCTTTCTTT,CASSYETEAFF
-,-,TRBJ1-2,TRBV14,TGTGCCAGCAGGGGGGGGCAGGGAGATGGCTACACCTTC,CASRGGQGDGYTF
-,-,TRBJ1-2,TRBV3-1/TRBV3-2,TGTGCCAGCAGCCAAGACCTCGTCGGTGGCGGCTACACCTTC,CASSQDLVGGGYTF
-,-,TRBJ1-1,TRBV28,TGTGCCAGCAGTCCACTCATGCCATACACTGAAGCTTTCTTT,CASSPLMPYTEAFF
-,-,TRBJ1-1,TRBV7-8,TGTGCCAGCAGCTTAGCGACGTGGACCCAAAACACTGAAGCTTTCTTT,CASSLATWTQNTEAFF
-,-,TRBJ2-2,TRBV6-5,TGTGCCAGCAGTTACCGGGACACCAACACCGGGGAGCTGTTTTTT,CASSYRDTNTGELFF
TRBD1,few,TRBJ1-2,TRBV18,TGTGCCAGCTCTCGGGACAGGGAAGGAGGCTACACCTTC,CASSRDREGGYTF
-,-,TRBJ1-3,TRBV7-6,TGTGCCAGCAGCTTGGGACTGACTAGGGGGTCTGGAAACACCATATATTTT,CASSLGLTRGSGNTIYF
TRBD1,-,TRBJ2-5,TRBV9,TGTGCCAGCAGCGCGACAGGGGCTCCCCAAGAGACCCAGTACTTC,CASSATGAPQETQYF
-,-,TRBJ2-6,TRBV19,TGTGCCAGTAGTCTACGGTCCGTAGGTGGGGCCAACGTCCTGACTTTC,CASSLRSVGGANVLTF
-,once,TRBJ1-4,TRBV28,TGTGCCAGCAGTTTCAGTCTGACTAATGAAAAACTGTTTTTT,CASSFSLTNEKLFF
-,-,TRBJ2-7,TRBV6-6,TGTGCCAGCAGTGCTTCGACAGCGAGCTACGAGCAGTACTTC,CASSASTASYEQYF